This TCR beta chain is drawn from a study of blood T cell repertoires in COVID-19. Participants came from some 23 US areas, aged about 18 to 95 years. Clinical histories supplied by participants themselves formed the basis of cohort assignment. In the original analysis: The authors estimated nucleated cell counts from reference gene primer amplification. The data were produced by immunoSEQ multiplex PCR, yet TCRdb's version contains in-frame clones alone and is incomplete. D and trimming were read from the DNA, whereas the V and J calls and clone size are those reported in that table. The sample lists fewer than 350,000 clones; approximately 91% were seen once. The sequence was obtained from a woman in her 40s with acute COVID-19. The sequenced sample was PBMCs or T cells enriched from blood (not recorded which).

In nucleotides, the CDR3 is TGTGCCAGCGGGGGCGGCTATGGCTACACCTTC. Its protein is CASGGGYGYTF. The chain is built from TRBV2 and TRBJ1-2; D might be TRBD1 (6 bases). The CDR3 runs 11 residues. With 8 bases removed from V and 4 bases from J, the gap between germline ends came to 8 bases. Germline V gene data show CDR1 as SNHLY and CDR2 as FYNNEI. Full variable domain (missing parts from reference TRBV2 and TRBJ1-2): EPEVTQTPSHQVTQMGQEVILRCVPISNHLYFYWYRQILGQKVEFLVSFYNNEISEKSEIFDDQFSVERPDGSNFTLKIRSTKLEDSAMYFCASGGGYGYTFGSGTRLTVV.